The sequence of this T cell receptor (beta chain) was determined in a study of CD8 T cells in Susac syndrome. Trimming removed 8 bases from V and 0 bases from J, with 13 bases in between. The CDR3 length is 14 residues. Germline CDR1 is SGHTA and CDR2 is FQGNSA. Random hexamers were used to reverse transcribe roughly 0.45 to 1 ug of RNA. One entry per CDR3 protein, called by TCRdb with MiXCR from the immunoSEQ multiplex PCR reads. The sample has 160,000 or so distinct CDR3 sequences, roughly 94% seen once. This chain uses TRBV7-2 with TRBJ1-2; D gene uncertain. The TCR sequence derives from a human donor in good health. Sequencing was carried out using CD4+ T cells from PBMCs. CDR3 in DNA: TGTGCCAGCTCGTCTCAGCAAGCTAACTATGGCTACACCTTC. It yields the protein CASSSQQANYGYTF.